The 25 T cell receptor beta chains presented below share a single source sample, sequenced in a study of OX40 agonist ivuxolimab in advanced cancers. Library generation was performed with the immunoSEQ multiplex PCR assay. This immuneACCESS table, as held by TCRdb, lists in-frame sequences with V and J called but not all clones. Of the missing ones, under half trace to an unresolved V gene in checked studies; the others have no known cause. The sample profile shows about 68,000 clones; more than 70% of them were found once. The leading ten clones occupy around 0.68% of the sample. The source was CD4+ or CD8+ T cells sorted from blood, collected in a trial of the OX40 agonist ivuxolimab. These receptors came from an adult with an advanced solid tumor such as melanoma, head and neck, liver or kidney cancer.

V is TRBV11-2 and J is TRBJ2-6, with D perhaps TRBD1 (5 bases). Trimming left V 5 bases short and J 4 bases short, with 18 bases between. The CDR3 runs 17 residues. Germline CDR1 and CDR2: SGHAT and FQNNGV. As DNA, the CDR3 is TGTGCCAGCAGCAAGGGGCCAGGCGCCGAGGGGGCCAACGTCCTGACTTTC. It is translated as CASSKGPGAEGANVLTF.

The V gene is TRBV4-3, the J gene TRBJ1-2, with D unclear. Germline V CDR1 and CDR2: LGHNA, YSLEER. The CDR3 has 13 residues. The V end lost 0 bases, the J end lost 8 bases, and 10 bases lay between the germline ends. The CDR3 is CASSQDTKGGYTF. CDR3 bases: TGCGCCAGCAGCCAAGACACGAAGGGAGGCTACACCTTC.

V is TRBV4-3 and J is TRBJ1-1; 7 positions match TRBD1. V was pared by 4 bases and J by 0 bases, with 2 bases of the junction left unmatched. The V gene's germline CDR1 is LGHNA and CDR2 YSLEER. The CDR3 loop spans 14 amino acids. This chain's CDR3 is CASSRQGMNTEAFF. The CDR3 DNA follows: TGCGCCAGCAGCCGACAGGGAATGAACACTGAAGCTTTCTTT.

The chain has TRBV19 and TRBJ2-4, with 7 bases matching TRBD1. This CDR3 region has 16 residues. Germline CDR1 LNHDA, CDR2 SQIVND (reference sequence). V lost 2 bases and J lost 3; bases outside the gene matches: 7. The CDR3 is CASSIRGQGDKNIQYF. As DNA, the CDR3 is TGTGCCAGTAGTATAAGAGGGCAGGGGGACAAAAACATTCAGTACTTC. The whole variable domain, remainder taken from reference TRBV19 and TRBJ2-4, is DGGITQSPKYLFRKEGQNVTLSCEQNLNHDAMYWYRQDPGQGLRLIYYSQIVNDFQKGDIAEGYSVSREKKESFPLTVTSAQKNPTAFYLCASSIRGQGDKNIQYFGAGTRLSVL.

The chain uses TRBV7-2 and TRBJ2-5; D might be TRBD1 (6 bases). Trimming shortened V by 5 bases and J by 4 bases, and 11 bases separated the two germline ends. Germline CDR1 SGHTA, CDR2 FQGNSA. The CDR3 has 13 residues. The CDR3: CASSPQGRETQYF. The DNA of the CDR3 is TGTGCCAGCAGCCCACAGGGTCGAGAGACCCAGTACTTC.

The chain is built from TRBV6-5 and TRBJ2-5; TRBD2 matches at 12 bases. Germline CDR1 is MNHEY and CDR2 is SVGAGI. J lost 1 base, V lost 5 bases, and 2 bases had no gene match. This CDR3 contains 15 residues. CDR3 amino acids: CASSTTSGGQETQYF. Written as DNA, the CDR3 is TGTGCCAGCAGTACGACTAGCGGGGGCCAAGAGACCCAGTACTTC.

The chain couples TRBV19 to TRBJ2-7; D tentatively reads TRBD1 or TRBD2 (6 bases each). V was pared by 11 bases and J by 7 bases, with 21 bases between. The germline V gene encodes CDR1 LNHDA and CDR2 SQIVND (reference sequence). The CDR3 length is 13 residues. CDR3 bases: TGTGCCTCTGGGGGGCAGGGAGTTGCGGAGCAGTACTTC. Protein product: CASGGQGVAEQYF.

This chain connects TRBV7-9 to TRBJ1-2; unclear D gene. CDR3 length: 13 residues. V dropped 2 bases and J dropped 4 bases, with 8 bases sitting between them. Germline CDR1 SEHNR, CDR2 FQNEAQ (reference sequence). CDR3 coding DNA: TGTGCCAGCAGCTTAATTGAGTTCTATGGCTACACCTTC. Translating it yields CASSLIEFYGYTF.

The chain joins TRBV5-1 to TRBJ2-6; weak D call: TRBD2 (5 bases). The V end was cut by 0 bases, the J end by 0 bases, with 10 bases between. Germline-derived CDR1 and CDR2 are SGHRS and YFSETQ. This CDR3 is built from 17 residues. The CDR3 DNA reads as TGCGCCAGCAGCTTGGCCACGGGGAGCTCTGGGGCCAACGTCCTGACTTTC. Translation: CASSLATGSSGANVLTF. Together with reference TRBV5-1 and TRBJ2-6, the CDR3 gives the full variable domain: KAGVTQTPRYLIKTRGQQVTLSCSPISGHRSVSWYQQTPGQGLQFLFEYFSETQRNKGNFPGRFSGRQFSNSRSEMNVSTLELGDSALYLCASSLATGSSGANVLTFGAGSRLTVL.

The V and J genes are TRBV18 and TRBJ2-3; D gene unclear. With 3 bases removed from V and 3 bases from J, the gap between germline ends came to 13 bases. The germline gives CDR1 KGHSH, CDR2 LQKENI. The CDR3 consists of 15 residues. CDR3 DNA: TGTGCCAGCTCACCCCCCAATCTAGGGACAGATACGCAGTATTTT. Its protein is CASSPPNLGTDTQYF.

The J gene is TRBJ1-5, the V gene TRBV7-6; TRBD1 matches at 11 bases. V dropped 3 bases and J dropped 1; count of bases not matched to a gene: 2. This CDR3 comprises 16 residues. Germline CDR1 and CDR2: SGHVS and FNYEAQ. The CDR3 DNA reads TGTGCCAGCAGCTTGGACAGGGGGCCCAGCAATCAGCCCCAGCATTTT. As protein: CASSLDRGPSNQPQHF.

V gene TRBV12-2 combines with J gene TRBJ2-5; the table's TRBD2 call for D was not verified on the DNA. TRBV12-2 is annotated as a pseudogene. CDR3 length: 15 residues. The CDR3 DNA is TGTGCAAGTCGCTTAGCGCGGCCCGATCAAGAGACCCAGTACTTC. Protein: CASRLARPDQETQYF.

The chain couples TRBV6-6 to TRBJ2-3; D is uncertain. The germline gives CDR1 MNHNY, CDR2 SVGAGI (reference sequence). With 2 bases removed from V and 4 bases from J, the gap between germline ends came to 1 base. The CDR3 extends over 11 amino acids. CDR3: CASSYADTQYF. DNA of the CDR3: TGTGCCAGCAGTTACGCAGATACGCAGTATTTT.

Only one count was recorded for this clone. The chain uses TRBV5-1 and TRBJ2-2, with 7 nucleotides matching TRBD1. The CDR3 is 16 amino acids. CDR1 SGHRS and CDR2 YFSETQ come from the germline V gene. V lost 2 bases to trimming and J lost 6 bases; unmatched junction nucleotides: 10. CDR3 in amino acids: CASSLRDSQFAGELFF. In DNA, the CDR3 is TGCGCCAGCAGCTTAAGGGACAGCCAGTTTGCCGGGGAGCTGTTTTTT.

The table lists this clone with a count of one. The rearrangement joins TRBV19 to TRBJ1-2; D remains ambiguous. The V and J ends lost 4 bases and 3 bases respectively, with 9 bases between them. The CDR3 sequence is 13 residues long. Germline V lookup: CDR1 LNHDA, CDR2 SQIVND (reference sequence). CDR3 sequence: CASSTGVHYGYTF. The CDR3, as DNA: TGTGCCAGTAGTACCGGGGTTCACTATGGCTACACCTTC.

This chain joins TRBV5-4 and TRBJ1-2, with 8 bases that match TRBD1. The junction had 4 bases not matched to a gene; V was cut back by 2 bases and J by 4 bases. The CDR3 covers 14 residues. CDR1 and CDR2 from the germline V gene are SGHNT and YYREEE (reference sequence). CDR3: CASSFGTGGYGYTF. The CDR3 coding sequence is TGTGCCAGCAGCTTTGGTACAGGGGGCTATGGCTACACCTTC.

The V gene is TRBV4-3, the J gene TRBJ1-2; possible D gene TRBD1, 5 bases. V was shortened by 0 bases and J by 0 bases, with 14 bases between the two germline ends. The CDR3 extends over 17 amino acids. The germline CDR1 and CDR2 sequences are LGHNA and YSLEER. In DNA, the CDR3 is TGCGCCAGCAGCCAAGAGTCAGGGTTGAATTCTAACTATGGCTACACCTTC. Protein: CASSQESGLNSNYGYTF.

This clone was detected once. This chain connects TRBV13 to TRBJ2-1; 12 nucleotides line up with TRBD2. This CDR3 spans 17 amino acids. Trimming cost V 5 bases and J 0 bases; bases outside gene matches: 5. Looked up from germline, CDR1 is PRHDT and CDR2 is FYEKMQ (reference sequence). CDR3 coding DNA: TGTGCCAGCAGCACTAGCGGGGGGCTTGGCTCCTACAATGAGCAGTTCTTC. Translated, it gives CASSTSGGLGSYNEQFF.

The J gene is TRBJ1-6, the V gene TRBV11-2, with D possibly being TRBD1 (6 bases). Germline V CDR1 and CDR2: SGHAT, FQNNGV. The CDR3 has 15 residues. Deletions cut 2 bases from V and 10 bases from J, with 15 bases between. Here the CDR3 DNA reads TGTGCCAGCAGCTTAAGCTCGGGGAGGGGGTCACCCCTCCACTTT. It is translated as CASSLSSGRGSPLHF.

The chain couples TRBV21-1 to TRBJ1-5. TRBV21-1 is a pseudogene. The CDR3 runs 16 residues. CDR3 amino acids: CASNAPGPQAIQPQHF. Here the CDR3 DNA reads TGTGCCAGCAACGCGCCGGGACCCCAGGCAATTCAGCCCCAGCATTTT.

The J gene is TRBJ2-7, the V gene TRBV7-8; 9 bases line up with TRBD1. The CDR3 sequence is 15 residues long. Germline trimming cut 1 base from V and 2 bases from J; bases unmatched to any gene: 3. Germline V lookup: CDR1 SGHVS, CDR2 FQNEAQ. The chain's CDR3 is CASSLDRGPTYEQYF. CDR3 nucleotide sequence: TGTGCCAGCAGCTTAGACAGGGGGCCTACCTACGAGCAGTACTTC.

The V and J genes are TRBV6-1 and TRBJ2-2; D gene ambiguous. This CDR3 comprises 13 residues. V lost 8 bases and J 0 bases, leaving 7 bases between the germline ends. Germline V lookup: CDR1 MNHNS, CDR2 SASEGT. CDR3 region: CASLRPNTGELFF. The CDR3 DNA reads as TGTGCCAGCCTACGGCCGAACACCGGGGAGCTGTTTTTT.

The V gene is TRBV18, the J gene TRBJ2-5, with D perhaps matching TRBD2 (5 bases). The DNA matches TRBJ2-7 better at its end, which makes the J call doubtful. The CDR3 length is 13 residues. Germline values: CDR1 KGHSH, CDR2 LQKENI. DNA for the CDR3: TGTGCCAGCTCACCAGCCGGGGACTACGAGCAGTACTTC. Its translation: CASSPAGDYEQYF.

This clone was recorded a few times. The J gene is TRBJ2-3, the V gene TRBV10-3, with D hard to call. CDR1 and CDR2 (germline): ENHRY, SYGVKD. The CDR3 is 12 amino acids. Trimming shortened V by 7 bases and J by 0 bases, and 5 bases separated the two germline ends. CDR3 loop: CAITGSTDTQYF. The CDR3, as DNA: TGTGCCATCACTGGCAGCACAGATACGCAGTATTTT.

The chain employs TRBV10-3 and TRBJ2-2; no clear D gene. Germline CDR1 is ENHRY and CDR2 is SYGVKD. With 3 bases removed from V and 1 base from J, the gap between germline ends came to 9 bases. The CDR3 covers 15 residues. This CDR3 reads CAISEQAGNTGELFF. DNA for the CDR3: TGTGCCATCAGTGAACAAGCCGGGAACACCGGGGAGCTGTTTTTT.